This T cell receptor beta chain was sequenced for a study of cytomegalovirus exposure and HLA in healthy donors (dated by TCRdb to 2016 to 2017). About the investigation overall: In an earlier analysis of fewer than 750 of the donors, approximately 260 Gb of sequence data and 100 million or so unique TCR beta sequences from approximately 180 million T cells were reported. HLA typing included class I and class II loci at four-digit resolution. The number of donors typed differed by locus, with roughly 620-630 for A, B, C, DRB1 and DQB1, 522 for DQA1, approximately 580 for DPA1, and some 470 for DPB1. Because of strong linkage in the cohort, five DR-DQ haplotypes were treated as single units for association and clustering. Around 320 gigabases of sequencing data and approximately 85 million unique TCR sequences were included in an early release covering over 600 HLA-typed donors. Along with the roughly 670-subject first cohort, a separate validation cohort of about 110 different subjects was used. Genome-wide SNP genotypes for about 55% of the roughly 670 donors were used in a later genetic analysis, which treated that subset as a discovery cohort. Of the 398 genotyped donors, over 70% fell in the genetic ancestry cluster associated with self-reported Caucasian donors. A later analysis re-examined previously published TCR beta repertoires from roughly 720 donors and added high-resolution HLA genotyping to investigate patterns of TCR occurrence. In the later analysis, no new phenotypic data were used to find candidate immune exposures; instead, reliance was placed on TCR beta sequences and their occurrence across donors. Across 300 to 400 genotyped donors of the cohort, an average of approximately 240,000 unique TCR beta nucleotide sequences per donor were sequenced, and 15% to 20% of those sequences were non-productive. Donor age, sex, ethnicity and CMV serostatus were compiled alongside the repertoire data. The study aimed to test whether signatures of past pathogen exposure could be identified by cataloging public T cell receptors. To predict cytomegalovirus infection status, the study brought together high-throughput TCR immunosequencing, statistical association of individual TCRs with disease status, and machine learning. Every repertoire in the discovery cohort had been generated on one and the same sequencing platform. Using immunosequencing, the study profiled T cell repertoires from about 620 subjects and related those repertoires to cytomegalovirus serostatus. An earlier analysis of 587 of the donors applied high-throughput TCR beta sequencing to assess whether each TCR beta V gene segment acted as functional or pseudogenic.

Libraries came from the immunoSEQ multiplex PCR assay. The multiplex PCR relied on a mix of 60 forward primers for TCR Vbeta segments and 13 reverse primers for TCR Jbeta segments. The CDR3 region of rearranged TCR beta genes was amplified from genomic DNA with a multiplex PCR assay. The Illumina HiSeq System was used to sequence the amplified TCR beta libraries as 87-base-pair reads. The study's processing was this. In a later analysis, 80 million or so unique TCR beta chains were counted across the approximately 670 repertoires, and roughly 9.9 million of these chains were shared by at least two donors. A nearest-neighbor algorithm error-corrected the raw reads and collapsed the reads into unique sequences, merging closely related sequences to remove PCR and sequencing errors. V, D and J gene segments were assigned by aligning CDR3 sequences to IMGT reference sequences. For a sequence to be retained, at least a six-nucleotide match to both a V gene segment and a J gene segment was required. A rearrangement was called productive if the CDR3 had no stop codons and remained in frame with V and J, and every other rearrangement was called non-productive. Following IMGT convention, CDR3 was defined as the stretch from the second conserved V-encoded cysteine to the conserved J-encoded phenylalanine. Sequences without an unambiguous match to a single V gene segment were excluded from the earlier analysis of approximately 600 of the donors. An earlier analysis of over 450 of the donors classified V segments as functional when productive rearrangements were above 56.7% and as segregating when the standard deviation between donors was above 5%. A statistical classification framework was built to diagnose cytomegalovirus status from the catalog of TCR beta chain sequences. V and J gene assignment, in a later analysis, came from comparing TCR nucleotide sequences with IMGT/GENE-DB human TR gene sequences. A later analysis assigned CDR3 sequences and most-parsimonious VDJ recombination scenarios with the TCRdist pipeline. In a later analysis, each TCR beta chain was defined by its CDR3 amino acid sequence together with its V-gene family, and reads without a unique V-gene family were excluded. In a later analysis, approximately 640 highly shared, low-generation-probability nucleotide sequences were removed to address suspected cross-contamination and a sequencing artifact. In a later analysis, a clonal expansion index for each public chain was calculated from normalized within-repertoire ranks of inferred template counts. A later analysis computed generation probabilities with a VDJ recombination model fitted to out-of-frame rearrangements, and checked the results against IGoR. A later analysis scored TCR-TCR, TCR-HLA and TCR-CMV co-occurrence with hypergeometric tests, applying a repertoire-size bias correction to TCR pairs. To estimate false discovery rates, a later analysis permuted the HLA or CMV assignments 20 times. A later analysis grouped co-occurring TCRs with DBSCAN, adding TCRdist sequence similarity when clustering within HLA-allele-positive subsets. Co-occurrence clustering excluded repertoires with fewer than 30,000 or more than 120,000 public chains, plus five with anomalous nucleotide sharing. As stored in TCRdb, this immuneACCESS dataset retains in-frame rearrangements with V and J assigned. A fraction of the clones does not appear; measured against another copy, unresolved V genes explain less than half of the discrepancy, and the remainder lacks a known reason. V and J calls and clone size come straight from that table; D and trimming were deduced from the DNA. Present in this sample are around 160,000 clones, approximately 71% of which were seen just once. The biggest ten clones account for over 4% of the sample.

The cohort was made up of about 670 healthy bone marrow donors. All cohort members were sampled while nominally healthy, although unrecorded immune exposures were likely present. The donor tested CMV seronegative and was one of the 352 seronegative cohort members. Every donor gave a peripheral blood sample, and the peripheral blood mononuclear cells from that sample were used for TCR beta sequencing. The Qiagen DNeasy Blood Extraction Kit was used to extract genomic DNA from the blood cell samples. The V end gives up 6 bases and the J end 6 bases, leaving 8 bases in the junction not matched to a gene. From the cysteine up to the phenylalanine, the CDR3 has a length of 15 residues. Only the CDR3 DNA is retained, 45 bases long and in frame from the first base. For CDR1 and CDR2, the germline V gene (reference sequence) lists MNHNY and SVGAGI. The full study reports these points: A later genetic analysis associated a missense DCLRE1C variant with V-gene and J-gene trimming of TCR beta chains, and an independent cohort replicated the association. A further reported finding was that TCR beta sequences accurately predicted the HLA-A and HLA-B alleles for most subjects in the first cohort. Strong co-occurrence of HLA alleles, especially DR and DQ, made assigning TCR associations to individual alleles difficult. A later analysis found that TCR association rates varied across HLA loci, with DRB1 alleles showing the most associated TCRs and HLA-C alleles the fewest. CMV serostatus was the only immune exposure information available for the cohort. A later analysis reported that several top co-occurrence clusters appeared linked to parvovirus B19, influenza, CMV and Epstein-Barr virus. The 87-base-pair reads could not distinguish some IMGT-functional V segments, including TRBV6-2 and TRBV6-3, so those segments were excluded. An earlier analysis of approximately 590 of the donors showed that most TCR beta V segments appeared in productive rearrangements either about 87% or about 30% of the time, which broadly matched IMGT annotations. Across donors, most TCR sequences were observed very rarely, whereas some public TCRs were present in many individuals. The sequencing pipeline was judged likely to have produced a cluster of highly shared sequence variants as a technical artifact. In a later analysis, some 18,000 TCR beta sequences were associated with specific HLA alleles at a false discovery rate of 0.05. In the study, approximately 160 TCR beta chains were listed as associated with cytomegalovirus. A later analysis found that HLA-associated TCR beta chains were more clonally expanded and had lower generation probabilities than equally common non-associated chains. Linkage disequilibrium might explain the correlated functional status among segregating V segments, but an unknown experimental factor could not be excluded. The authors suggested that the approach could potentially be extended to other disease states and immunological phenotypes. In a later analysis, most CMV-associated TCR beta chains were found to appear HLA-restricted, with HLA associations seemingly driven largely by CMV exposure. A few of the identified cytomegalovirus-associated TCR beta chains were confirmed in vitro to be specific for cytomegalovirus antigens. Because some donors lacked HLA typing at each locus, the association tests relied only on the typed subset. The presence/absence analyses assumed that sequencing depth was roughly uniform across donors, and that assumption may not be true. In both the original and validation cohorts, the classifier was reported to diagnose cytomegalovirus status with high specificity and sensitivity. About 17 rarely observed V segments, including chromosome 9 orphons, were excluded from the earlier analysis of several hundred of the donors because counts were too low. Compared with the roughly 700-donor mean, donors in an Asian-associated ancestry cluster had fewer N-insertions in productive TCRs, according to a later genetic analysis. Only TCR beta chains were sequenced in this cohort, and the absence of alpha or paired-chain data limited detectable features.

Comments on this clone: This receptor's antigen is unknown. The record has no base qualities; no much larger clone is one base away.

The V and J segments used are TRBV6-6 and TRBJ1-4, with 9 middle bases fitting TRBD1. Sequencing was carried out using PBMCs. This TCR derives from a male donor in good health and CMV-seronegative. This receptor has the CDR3 CASRDRGAGDEKLFF. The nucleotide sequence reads TGTGCCAGCAGGGACAGGGGAGCGGGGGATGAAAAACTGTTTTTT.